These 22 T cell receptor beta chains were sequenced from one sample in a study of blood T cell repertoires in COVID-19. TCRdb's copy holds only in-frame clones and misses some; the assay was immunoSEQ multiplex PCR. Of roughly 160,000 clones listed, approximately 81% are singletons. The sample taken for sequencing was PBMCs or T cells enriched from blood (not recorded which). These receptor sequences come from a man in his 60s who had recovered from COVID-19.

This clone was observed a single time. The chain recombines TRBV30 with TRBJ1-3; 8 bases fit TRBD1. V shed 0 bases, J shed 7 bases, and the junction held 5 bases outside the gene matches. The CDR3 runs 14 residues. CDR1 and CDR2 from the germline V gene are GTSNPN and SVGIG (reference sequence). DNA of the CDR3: TGTGCCTGGAGTGTACCGACAGGGGTTAACACCATATATTTT. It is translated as CAWSVPTGVNTIYF.

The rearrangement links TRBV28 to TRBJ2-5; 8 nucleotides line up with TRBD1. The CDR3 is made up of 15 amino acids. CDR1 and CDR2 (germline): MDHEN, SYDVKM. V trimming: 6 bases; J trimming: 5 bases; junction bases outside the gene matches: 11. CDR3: CASSYGQGGRETQYF. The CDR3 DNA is TGTGCCAGCAGCTACGGACAGGGCGGTCGGGAGACCCAGTACTTC.

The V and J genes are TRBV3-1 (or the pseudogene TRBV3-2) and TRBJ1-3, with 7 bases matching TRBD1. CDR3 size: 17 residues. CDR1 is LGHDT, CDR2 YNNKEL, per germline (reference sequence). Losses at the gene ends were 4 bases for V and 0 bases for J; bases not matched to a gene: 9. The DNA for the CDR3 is TGTGCCAGCAGCCTCCATAGGGGGCGACCCTCTGGAAACACCATATATTTT. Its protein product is CASSLHRGRPSGNTIYF.

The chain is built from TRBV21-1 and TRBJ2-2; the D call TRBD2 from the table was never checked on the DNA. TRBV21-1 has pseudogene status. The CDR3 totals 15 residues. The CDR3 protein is CASSKTGSQAGELFF. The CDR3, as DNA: TGTGCCAGCAGCAAAACGGGAAGCCAAGCCGGGGAGCTGTTTTTT.

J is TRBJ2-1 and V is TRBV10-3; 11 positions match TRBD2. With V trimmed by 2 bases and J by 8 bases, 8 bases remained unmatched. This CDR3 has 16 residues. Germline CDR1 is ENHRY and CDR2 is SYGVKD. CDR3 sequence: CAISENAASGRYEQFF. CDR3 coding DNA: TGTGCCATCAGTGAGAACGCGGCTAGCGGGAGGTATGAGCAGTTCTTC.

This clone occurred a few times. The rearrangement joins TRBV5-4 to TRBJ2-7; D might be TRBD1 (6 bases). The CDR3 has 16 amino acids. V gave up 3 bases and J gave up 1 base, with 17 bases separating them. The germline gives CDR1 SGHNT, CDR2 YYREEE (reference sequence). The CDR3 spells CASSSNAGTKSYEQYF. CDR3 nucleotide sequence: TGTGCCAGCAGCTCCAATGCCGGGACAAAGTCCTACGAGCAGTACTTC.

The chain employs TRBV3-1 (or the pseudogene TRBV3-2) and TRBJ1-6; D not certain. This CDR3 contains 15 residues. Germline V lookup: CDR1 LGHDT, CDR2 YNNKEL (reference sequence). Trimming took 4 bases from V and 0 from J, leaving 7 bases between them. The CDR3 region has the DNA TGTGCCAGCAGCCTAATGAGCTCCTATAATTCACCCCTCCACTTT. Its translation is CASSLMSSYNSPLHF.

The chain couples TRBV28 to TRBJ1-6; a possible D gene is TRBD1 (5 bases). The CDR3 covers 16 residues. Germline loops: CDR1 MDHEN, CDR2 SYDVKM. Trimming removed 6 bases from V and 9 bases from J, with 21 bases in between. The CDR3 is CASRILRGGDGSPLHF. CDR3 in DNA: TGTGCCAGCAGAATCCTCCGGGGAGGGGATGGTTCACCCCTCCACTTT.

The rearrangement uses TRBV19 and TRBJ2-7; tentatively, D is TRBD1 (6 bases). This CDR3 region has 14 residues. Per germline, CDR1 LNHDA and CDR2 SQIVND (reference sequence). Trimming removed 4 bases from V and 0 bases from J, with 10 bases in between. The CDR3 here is CASSKGQSSYEQYF. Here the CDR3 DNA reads TGTGCCAGTAGTAAAGGACAGAGCTCCTACGAGCAGTACTTC.

The chain's CDR3 is CSVVNSLQGGYGYTF. The CDR3 DNA sequence: TGCAGCGTTGTCAATTCCCTACAGGGTGGCTATGGCTACACCTTC. J is TRBJ1-2 and V is TRBV29-1, with D possibly being TRBD1 (6 bases). The CDR3 is made up of 15 amino acids. Germline V CDR1 and CDR2: SQVTM, ANQGSEA. The V end lost 4 bases, the J end lost 4 bases, and 19 bases lay between the germline ends.

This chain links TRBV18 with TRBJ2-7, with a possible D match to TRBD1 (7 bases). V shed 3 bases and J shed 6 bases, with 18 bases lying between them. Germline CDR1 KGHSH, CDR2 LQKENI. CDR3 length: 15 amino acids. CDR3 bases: TGTGCCAGCTCACCCCGACAGGGAGGCGTCGGCGAGCAGTACTTC. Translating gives CASSPRQGGVGEQYF. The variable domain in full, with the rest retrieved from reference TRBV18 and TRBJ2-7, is NAGVMQNPRHLVRRRGQEARLRCSPMKGHSHVYWYRQLPEEGLKFMVYLQKENIIDESGMPKERFSAEFPKEGPSILRIQQVVRGDSAAYFCASSPRQGGVGEQYFGPGTRLTVT.

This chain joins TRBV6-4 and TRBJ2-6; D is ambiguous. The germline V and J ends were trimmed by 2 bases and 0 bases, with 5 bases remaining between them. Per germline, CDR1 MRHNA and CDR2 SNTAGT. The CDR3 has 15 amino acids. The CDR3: CASSDTNSGANVLTF. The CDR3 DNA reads TGTGCCAGCAGTGACACTAACTCTGGGGCCAACGTCCTGACTTTC.

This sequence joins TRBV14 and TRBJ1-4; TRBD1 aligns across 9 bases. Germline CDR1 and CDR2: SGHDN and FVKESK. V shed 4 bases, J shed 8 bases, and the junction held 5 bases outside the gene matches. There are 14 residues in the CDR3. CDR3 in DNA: TGTGCCAGCAGCCGCCCTACAGGGGGCGAAAAACTGTTTTTT. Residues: CASSRPTGGEKLFF.

CDR3 sequence: CASSLSRGYEQYF. The CDR3 DNA follows: TGTGCCAGCAGTTTAAGTCGGGGATACGAGCAGTACTTC. The chain joins TRBV27 to TRBJ2-7, with D possibly being TRBD2 (5 bases). The germline gives CDR1 MNHEY, CDR2 SMNVEV (reference sequence). Trimming removed 2 bases from V and 4 bases from J, with 9 bases in between. This CDR3 has 13 residues.

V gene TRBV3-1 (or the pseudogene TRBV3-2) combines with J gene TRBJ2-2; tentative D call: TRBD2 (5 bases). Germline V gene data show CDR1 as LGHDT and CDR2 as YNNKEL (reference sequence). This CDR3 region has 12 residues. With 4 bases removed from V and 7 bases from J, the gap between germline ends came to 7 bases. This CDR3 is CASSPRVGELFF. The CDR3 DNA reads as TGTGCCAGCAGCCCGCGGGTCGGGGAGCTGTTTTTT.

The CDR3 bases are TGCGCCAGCAGTGAGCGGACAGGGACTGGAAACACCATATATTTT. It codes for CASSERTGTGNTIYF. The V and J genes are TRBV10-2 and TRBJ1-3; TRBD1 agrees at 8 bases. Germline CDR1 WSHSY, CDR2 SAAADI. V lost 2 bases, J lost 2 bases, and 2 bases stayed unmatched. The length of the CDR3 is 15 residues.

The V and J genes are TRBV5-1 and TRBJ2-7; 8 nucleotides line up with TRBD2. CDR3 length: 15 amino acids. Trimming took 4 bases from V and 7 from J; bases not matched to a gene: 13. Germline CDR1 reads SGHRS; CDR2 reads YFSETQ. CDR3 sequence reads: CASSGPGGRAGEQYF. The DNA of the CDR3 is TGCGCCAGCAGCGGGCCGGGAGGGAGAGCGGGTGAGCAGTACTTC.

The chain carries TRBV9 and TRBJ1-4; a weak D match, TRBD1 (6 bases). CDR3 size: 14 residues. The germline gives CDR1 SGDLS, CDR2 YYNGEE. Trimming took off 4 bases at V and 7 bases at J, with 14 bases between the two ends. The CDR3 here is CASSPQGRGEKLFF. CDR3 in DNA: TGTGCCAGCAGCCCCCAGGGGCGCGGTGAAAAACTGTTTTTT.

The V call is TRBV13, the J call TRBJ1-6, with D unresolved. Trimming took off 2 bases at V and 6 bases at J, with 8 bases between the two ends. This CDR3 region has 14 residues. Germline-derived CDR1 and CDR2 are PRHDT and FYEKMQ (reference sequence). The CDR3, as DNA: TGTGCCAGCAGCTTACGGCGGGGTAATTCACCCCTCCACTTT. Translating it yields CASSLRRGNSPLHF.

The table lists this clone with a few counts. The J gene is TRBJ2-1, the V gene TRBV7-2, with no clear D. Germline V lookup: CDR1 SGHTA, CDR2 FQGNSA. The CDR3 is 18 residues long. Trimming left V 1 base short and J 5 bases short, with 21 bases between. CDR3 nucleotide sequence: TGTGCCAGCAGCTTAGGTTATAGTCGCGGAATGATCCACAATGAGCAGTTCTTC. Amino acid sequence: CASSLGYSRGMIHNEQFF.

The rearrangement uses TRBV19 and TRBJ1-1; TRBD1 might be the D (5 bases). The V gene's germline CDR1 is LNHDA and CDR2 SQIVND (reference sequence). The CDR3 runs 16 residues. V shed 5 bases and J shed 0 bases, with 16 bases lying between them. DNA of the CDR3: TGTGCCAGTAGTCTCAAAACGGGGGAGGTGAACACTGAAGCTTTCTTT. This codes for CASSLKTGEVNTEAFF.

CDR3 protein: CASSLAPATWFF. CDR3 sequence (DNA): TGTGCCAGCAGCTTAGCACCCGCAACTTGGTTCTTC. The V and J genes are TRBV7-2 and TRBJ2-1; D unresolved. Germline CDR1 reads SGHTA; CDR2 reads FQGNSA. The V end lost 0 bases, the J end lost 15 bases, and 12 bases lay between the germline ends. There are 12 residues in the CDR3.